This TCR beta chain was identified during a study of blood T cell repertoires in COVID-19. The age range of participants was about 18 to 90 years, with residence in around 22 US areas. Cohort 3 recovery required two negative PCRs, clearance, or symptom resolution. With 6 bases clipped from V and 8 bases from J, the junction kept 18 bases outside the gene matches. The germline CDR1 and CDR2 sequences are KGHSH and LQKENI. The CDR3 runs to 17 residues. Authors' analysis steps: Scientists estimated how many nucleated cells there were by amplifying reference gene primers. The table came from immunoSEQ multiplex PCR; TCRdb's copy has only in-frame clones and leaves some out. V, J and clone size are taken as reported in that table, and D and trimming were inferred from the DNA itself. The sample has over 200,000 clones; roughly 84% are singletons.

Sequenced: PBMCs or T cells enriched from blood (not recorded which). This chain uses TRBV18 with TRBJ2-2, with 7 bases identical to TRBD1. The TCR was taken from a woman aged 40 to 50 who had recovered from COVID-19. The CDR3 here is CASSQTDWTGKAGELFF. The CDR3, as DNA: TGTGCCAGCTCCCAAACCGATTGGACAGGAAAGGCGGGGGAGCTGTTTTTT.